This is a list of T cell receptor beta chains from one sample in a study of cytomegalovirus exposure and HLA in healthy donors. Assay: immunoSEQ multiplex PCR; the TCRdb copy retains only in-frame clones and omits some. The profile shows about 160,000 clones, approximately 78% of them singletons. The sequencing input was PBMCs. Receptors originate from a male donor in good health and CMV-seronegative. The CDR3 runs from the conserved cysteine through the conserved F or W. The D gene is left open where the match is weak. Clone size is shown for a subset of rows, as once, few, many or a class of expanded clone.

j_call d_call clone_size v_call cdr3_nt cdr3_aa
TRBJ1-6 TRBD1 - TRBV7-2 TGTGCCAGCAGCTTAGAGGGCAGGGGGCTCTCACCCCTCCACTTT CASSLEGRGLSPLHF
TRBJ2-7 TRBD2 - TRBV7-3 TGTGCCAGCAGCTTAGGCGGGAGTCTAGCCGAGCAGTACTTC CASSLGGSLAEQYF
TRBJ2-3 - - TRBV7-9 TGTGCCAGCAGCCAGTCGTTGGGCACAGATACGCAGTATTTT CASSQSLGTDTQYF
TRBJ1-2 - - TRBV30 TGTGCCTGCCCCCAGGGAGGGGGGGATGGCTACACCTTC CACPQGGGDGYTF
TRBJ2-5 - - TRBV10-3 TGTGCCATCAGTCCGGGGGGCAGGGTAACGCCAGGGACCCAGTACTTC CAISPGGRVTPGTQYF
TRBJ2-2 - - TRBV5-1 TGCGCCAGCAGCTCCCCGGACAGAAAGAACACCGGGGAGCTGTTTTTT CASSSPDRKNTGELFF
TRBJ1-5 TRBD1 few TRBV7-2 TGTGCCAGCAGCTTCCAGACAGGGGTGGATCAGCCCCAGCATTTT CASSFQTGVDQPQHF
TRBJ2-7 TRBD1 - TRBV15 TGTGCCACCAGCAGAGGTGTAAGGGACAGGGAGTCCTACGAGCAGTACTTC CATSRGVRDRESYEQYF
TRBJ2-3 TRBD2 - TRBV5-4 TGTGCCAGCAGCCCACGTAGCGGGAGGGCCGCAGATACGCAGTATTTT CASSPRSGRAADTQYF
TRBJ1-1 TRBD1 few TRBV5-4 TGTGCCAGCAGCTTGGTGGGGACAGGGTTTGAAGCTTTCTTT CASSLVGTGFEAFF
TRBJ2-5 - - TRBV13 TGTGCCAGCAGCGGACTAAGCCAAGAGACCCAGTACTTC CASSGLSQETQYF